A selection of T cell receptor beta chains follows, all from one sample in a study of blood T cell repertoires in COVID-19. Here immunoSEQ multiplex PCR was the method, and the copy in TCRdb shows in-frame clones only, minus some. The sample holds hundreds of thousands of clones; about 85% are singletons and the top ten take 3.6%. The source material was peripheral blood. The receptor source for this set is a woman under 30 with acute or convalescent COVID-19. The CDR3 runs from the conserved cysteine through the conserved F or W. Fields, in order: D gene, J gene, clone size, V gene, CDR3 DNA, CDR3 protein. D genes are given only for firm matches. For some rows the clone size is stated as once, few or many, or as a class when expanded; others skip it.

TRBD2 TRBJ2-1 . TRBV29-1 TGCAGCGTTGAAGATCTGGGCGGGGGGGCCTATGAGCAGTTCTTC CSVEDLGGGAYEQFF
. TRBJ2-7 . TRBV28 TGTGCCACCCTGGGGGCTAGCGGCTCCTACGAGCAGTACTTC CATLGASGSYEQYF
. TRBJ1-3 . TRBV12-3/TRBV12-4 TGTGCCAGCAGTCTCCTGAGCACCATATATTTT CASSLLSTIYF
. TRBJ2-3 . TRBV10-1 TGCGCCCCCAGGGGAGCAGATACGCAGTATTTT CAPRGADTQYF
TRBD2 TRBJ2-7 . TRBV27 TGTGCCAGCAGGCCTAGACTAGCGGGGATGGGCGAGCAGTACTTC CASRPRLAGMGEQYF
. TRBJ2-3 . TRBV11-2 TGTGCCAGCAGCTTTGACTTACTGGATACGCAGTATTTT CASSFDLLDTQYF
TRBD1 TRBJ1-6 . TRBV28 TGTGCCAGCAGCGATCCTCAGACAGGGGTAATGCGCCTCCACTTT CASSDPQTGVMRLHF
TRBD1 TRBJ2-1 once TRBV5-6 TGTGCCAGCAGCTTGTCGGGGACAGGGGGCGCGAATGAGCAGTTCTTC CASSLSGTGGANEQFF
. TRBJ2-7 . TRBV28 TGTGCCAGCAGACAGGGCGCCTCCTACGAGCAGTACTTC CASRQGASYEQYF
TRBD1 TRBJ1-2 . TRBV29-1 TGCAGCGTTGACTTGACAGGGTTAGGGAACTATGGCTACACCTTC CSVDLTGLGNYGYTF
. TRBJ1-2 . TRBV2 TGTGCCAGCAGTTCCCAGCTGAGGTATGGCTACACCTTC CASSSQLRYGYTF
. TRBJ2-1 . TRBV28 TGTGCCAGCAGTGGGGGGGGACAACACAATGAGCAGTTCTTC CASSGGGQHNEQFF
. TRBJ2-2 . TRBV6-5 TGTGCCAGCAGTAACTCAGAAAGCCAACACACCGGGGAGCTGTTTTTT CASSNSESQHTGELFF
TRBD1 TRBJ2-7 many TRBV19 TGTGCCAGTTCGGGACAGGGTGGGCACGAGCAGTACTTC CASSGQGGHEQYF
. TRBJ2-7 . TRBV5-4 TGTGCCAGCAGCGTGGACCAAACAGGGGAGCAGTACTTC CASSVDQTGEQYF
TRBD2 TRBJ2-5 . TRBV4-2 TGTGCCAGCAGCCAAGACAAGCGGGGGGGTTGGGAGACCCAGTACTTC CASSQDKRGGWETQYF
. TRBJ1-1 . TRBV28 TGTGCCAGCAGCCTCGAGGGTCCGAGGGCTTTCTTT CASSLEGPRAFF
. TRBJ2-3 . TRBV5-1 TGCGCCAGCAGCCGATCCGGGACAACCATCACAGATACGCAGTATTTT CASSRSGTTITDTQYF
TRBD1 TRBJ1-1 . TRBV19 TGTGCCAGTAGCAGGGGGTGGAGTGACACTGAAGCTTTCTTT CASSRGWSDTEAFF
. TRBJ1-6 . TRBV28 TGTGCCAGCAGCTCCGGACAGTCTAATTCACCCCTCCACTTT CASSSGQSNSPLHF
. TRBJ1-5 . TRBV21-1 TGTGCCAGCAGCTCTATCGACCGCAGGGAAAATCAGCCCCAGCATTTT CASSSIDRRENQPQHF
. TRBJ1-6 . TRBV19 TGTGCCAGTAGTATGCAGTTTTTGGGCTATTCACCCCTCCACTTT CASSMQFLGYSPLHF
. TRBJ2-7 . TRBV6-5 TGTGCCAGCAGTTACTATATATGGCAGGCCCCCTACGAGCAGTACTTC CASSYYIWQAPYEQYF
. TRBJ2-2 . TRBV4-1 TGCGCCAGCACCCCAAGGGGGGGGTCGGACACCGGGGAGCTGTTTTTT CASTPRGGSDTGELFF
. TRBJ2-1 . TRBV19 TGTGCCAGTAGTGTCAAATCAGGGGTTGAGCAGTTCTTC CASSVKSGVEQFF
. TRBJ1-2 . TRBV12-5 TGTGCTAGTGGTTTGGGTCTGAGCTATGGCTACACCTTC CASGLGLSYGYTF
. TRBJ1-1 . TRBV6-6 TGTGCCAGCAGTTACAGGGAGGACACTGAAGCTTTCTTT CASSYREDTEAFF
. TRBJ1-4 . TRBV5-6 TGTGCCAGCAGCCTGCGGCAGGCGGACTTGTTTTTT CASSLRQADLFF
. TRBJ1-5 . TRBV2 TGTGCCACCCACAGGGCCCTTAATCAGCCCCAGCATTTT CATHRALNQPQHF
. TRBJ1-6 few TRBV24-1 TGTGCCACCAGTGATTTGTCCGTTTCACCCCTCCACTTT CATSDLSVSPLHF
TRBD1 TRBJ1-4 . TRBV28 TGTGCCAGCAGTCCGACAGGGAGGTTGCAAAAACTGTTTTTT CASSPTGRLQKLFF
. TRBJ1-2 . TRBV28 TGTGCCAGCAGTCAATACAGGTCTTACACCTTC CASSQYRSYTF
TRBD1 TRBJ2-3 . TRBV6-1 TGTGCCAGCAGTGGCCGCCGGGTGGGGACAGGGAATTCAGATACGCAGTATTTT CASSGRRVGTGNSDTQYF
. TRBJ1-2 . TRBV18 TGTGCCAGCTCACCAGTCTCGCGGGAGAATGGCTACACCTTC CASSPVSRENGYTF
. TRBJ1-5 . TRBV15 TGTGCCACCAGCAGAGAGGCGGGCGGACAGCCCCAGCATTTT CATSREAGGQPQHF
TRBD2 TRBJ2-3 . TRBV27 TGTGCCAGCAGTTTATTACTAGCGGGGGCGAATACGCAGTATTTT CASSLLLAGANTQYF
TRBD1 TRBJ2-7 . TRBV30 TGTGCCTGGAGTCCGGGGACAGACCTCTACGAGCAGTACTTC CAWSPGTDLYEQYF
TRBD1 TRBJ1-4 . TRBV19 TGTGCCAGTAGTCCAGACAGGGGACATATAACTGAAAAACTGTTTTTT CASSPDRGHITEKLFF
TRBD1 TRBJ1-2 . TRBV24-1 TGTGCCACCAGTGACCGTGAGACAGGGGGCTACACCTTC CATSDRETGGYTF
TRBD1 TRBJ1-2 once TRBV6-6 TGTGCCGGCAGACAGGGGAAATCCTATGGCTACACCTTC CAGRQGKSYGYTF
TRBD2 TRBJ2-1 . TRBV2 TGTGCCAGCAGTGAATGGCGGGAGTTTACTGATGAGCAGTTCTTC CASSEWREFTDEQFF
. TRBJ2-7 . TRBV6-5 TGTGCCAGCAGCTGGGGCGGAATGAGCTCCTACGAGCAGTACTTC CASSWGGMSSYEQYF
. TRBJ1-6 . TRBV21-1 TGTGCCAGCAGCAAAGGGGGCGGCAGGGTGAAGGAAGGGTCACCCCTCCACTTT CASSKGGGRVKEGSPLHF
. TRBJ2-5 once TRBV9 TGTGCCAGCAGCGTAGGGGGCCGGGAGTATGAGACCCAGTACTTC CASSVGGREYETQYF
TRBD1 TRBJ2-7 . TRBV9 TGTGCCAGCAGCGCCCTGGGGGGACAGGGGGCCGGAGAGCAGTACTTC CASSALGGQGAGEQYF
. TRBJ1-6 . TRBV18 TGTGCCAGCTCACCAACACTAAGCGGGGGAGGAAATAATTCACCCCTCCACTTT CASSPTLSGGGNNSPLHF
. TRBJ1-4 once TRBV21-1 TGTGCCAGCAACCTCGGGGAGTTACAGGAAAAACTGTTTTTT CASNLGELQEKLFF
TRBD1 TRBJ1-5 . TRBV19 TGTGCCACCTCTCCTCGACAGGGAGGTCAGCCCCAGCATTTT CATSPRQGGQPQHF
TRBD1 TRBJ2-7 once TRBV6-6 TGTGCCACCTCAACGGGACAGGGGACCCCTGAGCAGTACTTC CATSTGQGTPEQYF
. TRBJ1-3 . TRBV11-2 TGTGCCAGCAGCCAGACAGGTCCCTCTGGAAACACCATATATTTT CASSQTGPSGNTIYF
. TRBJ2-2 . TRBV19 TGTGCCAGTTATCGGGACACCGGGGAGCTGTTTTTT CASYRDTGELFF